The table lists the clone carrying this T cell receptor (beta chain) with a few counts. Its antigen is unknown. The data stem from a study of T cell repertoires in cytomegalovirus infection. Study-wide context: From public TCR beta signatures came an indication of both CMV infection and matching HLA type.

MiXCR, run by TCRdb on the reads, gives a single entry per CDR3 protein. Of 100,000 to 150,000 distinct CDR3 sequences in the sample, roughly a quarter are singletons; the top ten hold approximately 35%. The CDR3 spans 14 residues. V shed 1 base and J 1 base; nucleotides not matched to a gene: 2. Germline lookup yields CDR1 DFQATT and CDR2 SNEGSKA (reference sequence). Study results and limitations: The ex vivo response was dominated by HLA-C-restricted CMV-specific TCR beta clonotypes. Cumulative public TCR beta family frequency identified carriers of CMV plus the relevant HLA.

Sequencing input: PBMCs, sequenced either directly or after in vitro stimulation (not recorded which). The TCR comes from a human donor in good health (CMV status not recorded). Some clones in this sample may be carry-over from other donors' samples. V gene TRBV20-1 combines with J gene TRBJ1-1; TRBD1 matches at 8 bases. The CDR3 nucleotides read TGCAGTGCTAGAGGGGGGACAGGGAACACTGAAGCTTTCTTT. Translating gives CSARGGTGNTEAFF.